A single sample gave rise to the 22 T cell receptor beta chains below, sequenced in a study of cytomegalovirus exposure and HLA in healthy donors. The PCR contained 60 Vbeta and 13 Jbeta primers. Data came from immunoSEQ multiplex PCR; TCRdb stores just in-frame clones and leaves some out. The sample lists some 150,000 clones, around 79% occurring once. Sequenced material: PBMCs. These receptors all stem from a man younger than 45 in good health and CMV-seropositive.

The rearrangement uses TRBV15 and TRBJ2-6; D might be TRBD2 (5 bases). This CDR3 is built from 16 residues. In germline, CDR1 is LNHNV, CDR2 YYDKDF (reference sequence). Trimming took 3 bases from V and 3 from J, leaving 12 bases between them. CDR3 sequence reads: CATSRRVTLGANVLTF. DNA for the CDR3: TGTGCCACCAGCAGGAGGGTGACACTTGGGGCCAACGTCCTGACTTTC. Based on the CDR3 plus reference TRBV15 and TRBJ2-6, the full variable domain is DAMVIQNPRYQVTQFGKPVTLSCSQTLNHNVMYWYQQKSSQAPKLLFHYYDKDFNNEADTPDNFQSRRPNTSFCFLDIRSPGLGDTAMYLCATSRRVTLGANVLTFGAGSRLTVL.

The V gene is TRBV6-1, the J gene TRBJ2-1; perhaps TRBD2 as D (5 bases). The V and J ends lost 6 bases and 7 bases respectively, with 16 bases between them. The CDR3 runs 14 residues. CDR1 is MNHNS, CDR2 SASEGT, per germline. DNA of the CDR3: TGTGCCAGCAGCGCGGTACTAGAAGGTAATGAGCAGTTCTTC. Protein: CASSAVLEGNEQFF.

This clone was counted many times. The J gene is TRBJ2-1, the V gene TRBV6-4; possible D gene TRBD1, 6 bases. The germline CDR1 and CDR2 sequences are MRHNA and SNTAGT. The V end was cut by 4 bases, the J end by 10 bases, with 17 bases between. This CDR3 comprises 14 residues. The CDR3 DNA sequence: TGTGCCAGCAGTGCTATAACAGGGAGCGACGAGCAGTTCTTC. Its translation: CASSAITGSDEQFF.

This chain connects TRBV10-3 to TRBJ1-2, with D hard to call. Trimming removed 0 bases at V and 3 bases at J, with 14 bases between. Germline V CDR1 and CDR2: ENHRY, SYGVKD. The CDR3 contains 16 residues. The chain's CDR3 is CAISESEAGVDYGYTF. The DNA of the CDR3 is TGTGCCATCAGTGAGTCGGAGGCAGGAGTAGACTATGGCTACACCTTC.

The gene calls are TRBV9 and TRBJ2-1; 8 nucleotides align to TRBD2. V shed 2 bases, J shed 5 bases, and the junction held 3 bases outside the gene matches. CDR3 length: 14 residues. CDR1 SGDLS and CDR2 YYNGEE come from the germline V gene. The CDR3 here is CASSVSGTNNEQFF. DNA of the CDR3: TGTGCCAGCAGCGTTAGCGGGACAAACAATGAGCAGTTCTTC.

The J gene is TRBJ1-1, the V gene TRBV9, with 7 positions matching TRBD1. CDR3 size: 15 residues. The V gene's germline CDR1 is SGDLS and CDR2 YYNGEE. Trimming took 0 bases from V and 3 from J; bases not matched to a gene: 5. The CDR3 nucleotides are TGTGCCAGCAGCGTAGGCCTCACAGGGGACACTGAAGCTTTCTTT. Its protein product is CASSVGLTGDTEAFF.

The sample holds a few counts of this clone. The genes are TRBV2 and TRBJ2-7; 7 nucleotides match TRBD1. The junction had 10 bases not matched to a gene; V was cut back by 6 bases and J by 5 bases. The CDR3 runs 14 residues. The V gene's germline CDR1 is SNHLY and CDR2 FYNNEI. DNA for the CDR3: TGTGCCAGCAGCGACTTCGACAGGGACCACGAGCAGTACTTC. This gives the protein CASSDFDRDHEQYF.

The chain combines TRBV9 with TRBJ1-4, with TRBD1 identical over 7 bases. Germline V lookup: CDR1 SGDLS, CDR2 YYNGEE. The V segment lost 5 bases and the J segment 4 bases; nucleotides outside the gene matches: 5. This CDR3 has 14 residues. For the CDR3, the DNA is TGTGCCAGCAGACCGGGACAGAGTAATGAAAAACTGTTTTTT. Its protein is CASRPGQSNEKLFF. The whole variable domain, filled in from reference TRBV9 and TRBJ1-4, reads DSGVTQTPKHLITATGQRVTLRCSPRSGDLSVYWYQQSLDQGLQFLIQYYNGEERAKGNILERFSAQQFPDLHSELNLSSLELGDSALYFCASRPGQSNEKLFFGSGTQLSVL.

The chain links TRBV21-1 to TRBJ1-6; the DNA was not compared with TRBD1, the D call given in the table. TRBV21-1 is marked as a pseudogene. The CDR3 has 17 residues. The chain's CDR3 is CASSNPGQGARNSPLHF. The CDR3 coding sequence is TGTGCCAGCAGCAATCCCGGACAGGGGGCTCGCAATTCACCCCTCCACTTT.

DNA for the CDR3: TGTGCCAGCAGCTACCGACAGGATAATTCACCCCTCCACTTT. It translates to CASSYRQDNSPLHF. The J gene is TRBJ1-6, the V gene TRBV7-6, with D possibly matching TRBD1 (6 bases). The CDR3 loop spans 14 amino acids. Per germline, CDR1 SGHVS and CDR2 FNYEAQ. V lost 4 bases and J 5 bases, leaving 9 bases between the germline ends.

This chain uses TRBV5-5 with TRBJ2-2, with D tentatively TRBD2 (5 bases). Deletions cut 4 bases from V and 8 bases from J, with 18 bases between. This CDR3 contains 15 residues. Per germline, CDR1 SGHKS and CDR2 YYEKEE (reference sequence). CDR3 in DNA: TGTGCCAGCAGCCGGCCGCTAGCCGGTTTAGGGGAGCTGTTTTTT. This sequence encodes CASSRPLAGLGELFF.

This chain connects TRBV25-1 to TRBJ2-3; TRBD1 might be the D (6 bases). From germline, CDR1 is MGHDK and CDR2 SYGVNS. The CDR3 consists of 14 residues. The V gene lost 5 bases and the J gene lost 3 bases, with 12 bases spanning the gap. CDR3 nucleotides: TGTGCCAGCAGTTCCAACAGGGTGACAGATACGCAGTATTTT. It is translated as CASSSNRVTDTQYF.

This clone was found a few times. The chain joins TRBV4-3 to TRBJ2-3; 7 bases fit TRBD1. V lost 0 bases to trimming and J lost 2 bases; unmatched junction nucleotides: 8. This CDR3 is built from 17 residues. In germline, CDR1 is LGHNA, CDR2 YSLEER. The CDR3 region is CASSQEWTGQYTDTQYF. Here the CDR3 DNA reads TGCGCCAGCAGCCAAGAGTGGACAGGCCAGTACACAGATACGCAGTATTTT.

This clone was seen a few times. The rearrangement links TRBV5-1 to TRBJ2-1; 11 bases are a match to TRBD2. After removal of 0 bases from V and 2 bases from J, the junction contained 10 bases not matched to a gene. The germline gives CDR1 SGHRS, CDR2 YFSETQ. This CDR3 has 19 residues. The CDR3 coding sequence is TGCGCCAGCAGCTTGGGACTAGCGGGGTTCGCACTAACCTACAATGAGCAGTTCTTC. Translating it yields CASSLGLAGFALTYNEQFF.

This clone has just one count. V gene TRBV28 combines with J gene TRBJ1-2; D is unclear. V lost 1 base, J lost 8 bases, and 14 bases lay in between. This CDR3 is built from 14 residues. The germline V gene encodes CDR1 MDHEN and CDR2 SYDVKM. Here the CDR3 reads CASSLSREGGGYTF. The CDR3 bases are TGTGCCAGCAGTTTATCACGGGAGGGTGGGGGCTACACCTTC.

The V gene is TRBV6-6, the J gene TRBJ1-5; 8 positions match TRBD1. Trimming cost V 6 bases and J 4 bases; bases outside gene matches: 2. CDR3 length: 13 residues. CDR1 and CDR2 from the germline V gene are MNHNY and SVGAGI (reference sequence). CDR3 amino acids: CASRGQGNQPQHF. The CDR3 nucleotides are TGTGCCAGCAGAGGACAGGGAAATCAGCCCCAGCATTTT.

This clone showed up just a few times. This sequence joins TRBV7-2 and TRBJ2-5; weak D call: TRBD2 (6 bases). V was clipped by 5 bases and J by 5 bases, with 21 bases between them. Germline V gene lookup returns CDR1 SGHTA and CDR2 FQGNSA. The CDR3 spans 16 residues. CDR3 coding DNA: TGTGCCAGCAGCGCAATCCTGTCTAGCGTGGGGGAGACCCAGTACTTC. Translating it yields CASSAILSSVGETQYF.

This clone was observed a single time. The V and J genes are TRBV5-1 and TRBJ2-3; 8 positions agree with TRBD2. Germline V CDR1 and CDR2: SGHRS, YFSETQ. Germline trimming cut 1 base from V and 0 bases from J; bases unmatched to any gene: 7. The CDR3 loop spans 17 amino acids. The CDR3 DNA reads TGCGCCAGCAGCTTGCGGGGGGGGACTCCGAGCACAGATACGCAGTATTTT. Translation: CASSLRGGTPSTDTQYF.

The V call is TRBV4-3, the J call TRBJ2-1; maybe TRBD2 (5 bases). CDR1 and CDR2 from the germline V gene are LGHNA and YSLEER. The CDR3 length is 16 residues. V was clipped by 0 bases and J by 9 bases, with 18 bases between them. The CDR3 DNA follows: TGCGCCAGCAGCCAAGATCGGGCTAGCATAGTCACTGAGCAGTTCTTC. Encoded protein: CASSQDRASIVTEQFF.

V and J are TRBV27 and TRBJ2-1, with 7 bases fitting TRBD2. Germline V lookup: CDR1 MNHEY, CDR2 SMNVEV (reference sequence). The CDR3 is 15 amino acids. Trimming removed 6 bases from V and 4 bases from J; junction bases left unmatched: 9. The CDR3 here is CASSRDYPTYNEQFF. The CDR3, as DNA: TGTGCCAGCAGCCGGGACTATCCTACTTACAATGAGCAGTTCTTC.

Details on this clone: Germline is not matched at one junction end, which may reflect a read error. The rearrangement links TRBV7-8 to TRBJ2-7; D might be TRBD2 (5 bases). The CDR3 sequence is 14 residues long. The germline CDR1 and CDR2 sequences are SGHVS and FQNEAQ. CDR3 loop: CASSLRETSDEQYF. In DNA, the CDR3 is TGTGCCAGCAGCTTAAGGGAGACCTCCGACGAGCAGTACTTC.

This chain links TRBV10-3 with TRBJ1-4; 9 bases line up with TRBD1. V was pared by 3 bases and J by 5 bases, with 4 bases of the junction left unmatched. The V gene's germline CDR1 is ENHRY and CDR2 SYGVKD. The CDR3 has 15 residues. The CDR3: CAISDPGTGNEKLFF. The CDR3 DNA is TGTGCCATCAGTGACCCTGGGACAGGGAATGAAAAACTGTTTTTT.